Listed here are 10 T cell receptor beta chains from one sample, sequenced in a study of T cell changes during pregnancy in multiple sclerosis. The protocol was immunoSEQ multiplex PCR, while the TCRdb copy is restricted to in-frame clones and leaves out a portion. The sample contains around 50,000 clones, roughly 91% of which appear only once. The sequences come from CD4+ T cells from peripheral blood mononuclear cells, collected after pregnancy. These receptor sequences come from a female donor in good health, enrolled as a control in a pregnancy study.

The rearrangement joins TRBV5-1 to TRBJ2-1, with 12 nucleotides matching TRBD2. Germline lookup yields CDR1 SGHRS and CDR2 YFSETQ. This CDR3 spans 15 amino acids. Trimming removed 2 bases from V and 4 bases from J; junction bases left unmatched: 1. The CDR3 reads CASSFGLAGYNEQFF. The CDR3 coding sequence is TGCGCCAGCAGCTTTGGACTAGCGGGATACAATGAGCAGTTCTTC.

This chain joins TRBV30 and TRBJ1-6; D might be TRBD1 (5 bases). Germline lookup yields CDR1 GTSNPN and CDR2 SVGIG (reference sequence). V was shortened by 4 bases and J by 8 bases, with 12 bases between the two germline ends. The CDR3 loop spans 13 amino acids. CDR3 sequence reads: CAWKAQVDSPLHF. The CDR3 DNA follows: TGTGCCTGGAAGGCACAGGTTGATTCACCCCTCCACTTT.

The chain carries TRBV11-2 and TRBJ1-3, with no clear D. The length of the CDR3 is 14 residues. Trimming removed 0 bases at V and 12 bases at J, with 15 bases between. From germline, CDR1 is SGHAT and CDR2 FQNNGV. The CDR3 DNA is TGTGCCAGCAGCTTAGATCAAACCTCTACGAGCATATATTTT. Its protein is CASSLDQTSTSIYF.

The rearrangement uses TRBV18 and TRBJ1-5; TRBD1 is a possible D gene (6 bases). V was cut by 5 bases and J by 0 bases, with 11 bases left in between. Germline CDR1 KGHSH, CDR2 LQKENI. This CDR3 region has 15 residues. The CDR3 nucleotides are TGTGCCAGCTCATCAACAGGGAATAGCAATCAGCCCCAGCATTTT. It yields the protein CASSSTGNSNQPQHF.

The chain carries TRBV5-1 and TRBJ2-7, with D possibly TRBD2 on 6 matching bases. The CDR3 contains 13 residues. Germline assignment: CDR1 SGHRS and CDR2 YFSETQ. V lost 4 bases to trimming and J lost 7 bases, with 15 bases between them. This chain's CDR3 is CASSQNSGDEQYF. The CDR3 DNA is TGCGCCAGCAGCCAAAACTCGGGGGATGAGCAGTACTTC.

This clone occurred a few times. This sequence joins TRBV2 and TRBJ2-7; D is perhaps TRBD2 (5 bases). CDR3 length: 13 amino acids. V was shortened by 4 bases and J by 3 bases, with 10 bases between the two germline ends. Germline V gene sequence: CDR1 SNHLY, CDR2 FYNNEI. The CDR3 sequence: CASSVYGNYEQYF. The CDR3 nucleotides read TGTGCCAGCAGTGTGTACGGGAACTACGAGCAGTACTTC. The whole variable domain, filled in from reference TRBV2 and TRBJ2-7, reads EPEVTQTPSHQVTQMGQEVILRCVPISNHLYFYWYRQILGQKVEFLVSFYNNEISEKSEIFDDQFSVERPDGSNFTLKIRSTKLEDSAMYFCASSVYGNYEQYFGPGTRLTVT.

The chain recombines TRBV1 with TRBJ1-2; no DNA check was done on the table's D call, TRBD1. TRBV1 has pseudogene status. The CDR3 runs to 14 residues. The CDR3 coding sequence is TGCACCAGCATTATTGGACAGGTTTCTTATGGCTACACCTTC. The encoded protein is CTSIIGQVSYGYTF.

This chain uses TRBV2 with TRBJ1-1, with a tentative D call TRBD1 (6 bases). The CDR3 has 14 amino acids. Germline V CDR1 and CDR2: SNHLY, FYNNEI. With 7 bases removed from V and 1 base from J, the gap between germline ends came to 13 bases. Written as DNA, the CDR3 is TGTGCCAGCACGAGAGGACAGTCGAACACTGAAGCTTTCTTT. Amino acid sequence: CASTRGQSNTEAFF.

The chain links TRBV27 to TRBJ1-6; 7 nucleotides line up with TRBD1. This CDR3 spans 17 amino acids. Germline CDR1 and CDR2: MNHEY and SMNVEV (reference sequence). V gave up 2 bases and J gave up 7 bases; unmatched junction bases: 11. The CDR3 region is CASSLMRQGLTNSPLHF. The CDR3 bases are TGTGCCAGCAGTTTAATGCGACAGGGTTTAACGAATTCACCCCTCCACTTT.

V gene TRBV28 combines with J gene TRBJ1-1, with a weak D call TRBD1 (5 bases). The CDR3 runs 14 residues. Germline-derived CDR1 and CDR2 are MDHEN and SYDVKM. V was cut by 3 bases and J by 1 base, with 9 bases left in between. CDR3 nucleotide sequence: TGTGCCAGCAGTTTGACAGCAGCGAACACTGAAGCTTTCTTT. Protein sequence: CASSLTAANTEAFF.